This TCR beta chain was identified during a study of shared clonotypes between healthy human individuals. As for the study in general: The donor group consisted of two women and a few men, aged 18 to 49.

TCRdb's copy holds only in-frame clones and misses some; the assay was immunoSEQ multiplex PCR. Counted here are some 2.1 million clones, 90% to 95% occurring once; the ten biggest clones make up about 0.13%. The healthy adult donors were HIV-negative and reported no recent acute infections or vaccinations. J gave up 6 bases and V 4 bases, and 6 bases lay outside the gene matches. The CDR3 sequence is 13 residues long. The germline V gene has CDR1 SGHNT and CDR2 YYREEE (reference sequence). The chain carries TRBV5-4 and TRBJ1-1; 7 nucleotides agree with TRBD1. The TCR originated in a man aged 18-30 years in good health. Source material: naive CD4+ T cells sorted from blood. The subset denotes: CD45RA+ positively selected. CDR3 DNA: TGTGCCAGCAGCCTCGGGACAGTCGCTGAAGCTTTCTTT. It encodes CASSLGTVAEAFF.